Listed below are T cell receptor beta chains from one sample, sequenced in a study of OX40 agonist ivuxolimab in advanced cancers. TCRdb's table, derived via immunoSEQ multiplex PCR, lists solely in-frame clones and lacks some. The profile covers about 56,000 clones, with about four fifths appearing a single time and around 4.3% taken by the ten largest. The specimen was CD4+ or CD8+ T cells sorted from blood, collected in a trial of the OX40 agonist ivuxolimab. The receptor source for this set is an adult with an advanced solid tumor such as melanoma, head and neck, liver or kidney cancer. Each CDR3 is given with its conserved first and last residue. D genes are given only for firm matches. Rows may omit the clone size; those that give it use once, few, many or a size class.

clone_size: NA; d_call: NA; v_call: TRBV18; j_call: TRBJ1-5; cdr3_nt: TGTGCCAGCTCACCCCAGGGTCCCCCTCAGCCCCAGCATTTT; cdr3_aa: CASSPQGPPQPQHF
clone_size: NA; d_call: NA; v_call: TRBV23-1; j_call: TRBJ2-1; cdr3_nt: TGCGCCAGCAGTCAAAACGGGACTCCTACCTCATACAATGAGCAGTTCTTC; cdr3_aa: CASSQNGTPTSYNEQFF
clone_size: NA; d_call: TRBD1; v_call: TRBV11-2; j_call: TRBJ2-7; cdr3_nt: TGTGCCAGCAGCTTAGCATTAGCGGGACAGGGGGCCGGGGAGCAGTACTTC; cdr3_aa: CASSLALAGQGAGEQYF
clone_size: NA; d_call: NA; v_call: TRBV2; j_call: TRBJ2-7; cdr3_nt: TGTGCCAGCAGTTGGGACGAGCAGTACTTC; cdr3_aa: CASSWDEQYF
clone_size: NA; d_call: NA; v_call: TRBV5-4; j_call: TRBJ1-2; cdr3_nt: TGTGCCAGCAGCTTTTCGCCTGGGGACTATGGCTACACCTTC; cdr3_aa: CASSFSPGDYGYTF
clone_size: NA; d_call: TRBD1; v_call: TRBV5-4; j_call: TRBJ2-3; cdr3_nt: TGTGCCAGCAGCGGCGACAGGGTGCTCCCGGGGGATACGCAGTATTTT; cdr3_aa: CASSGDRVLPGDTQYF
clone_size: few; d_call: TRBD1; v_call: TRBV6-5; j_call: TRBJ1-6; cdr3_nt: TGTGCCAGCAGGGACAGGGATAATTCACCCCTCCACTTT; cdr3_aa: CASRDRDNSPLHF
clone_size: NA; d_call: NA; v_call: TRBV7-7; j_call: TRBJ2-6; cdr3_nt: TGTGCTGGCAGCCCGACAGGGGCCAACGTCCTGACTTTC; cdr3_aa: CAGSPTGANVLTF
clone_size: NA; d_call: NA; v_call: TRBV6-6; j_call: TRBJ2-3; cdr3_nt: TGTGCCAGCAGTTACGGCACAGATACGCAGTATTTT; cdr3_aa: CASSYGTDTQYF
clone_size: NA; d_call: TRBD1; v_call: TRBV30; j_call: TRBJ1-1; cdr3_nt: TGTGCCTGCACAGGGGGCGAGGACACTGAAGCTTTCTTT; cdr3_aa: CACTGGEDTEAFF
clone_size: NA; d_call: NA; v_call: TRBV5-6; j_call: TRBJ2-2; cdr3_nt: TGTGCCAGCAGCTTAAACGGGGAGCTGTTTTTT; cdr3_aa: CASSLNGELFF
clone_size: NA; d_call: NA; v_call: TRBV6-1; j_call: TRBJ2-7; cdr3_nt: TGTGCCAGCAGTGAAGCTCACAGAACCTACGAGCAGTACTTC; cdr3_aa: CASSEAHRTYEQYF
clone_size: NA; d_call: TRBD2; v_call: TRBV5-4; j_call: TRBJ2-1; cdr3_nt: TGTGCCAGCAGCCCGGCCGCGCGGGAGGCTGAGCAGTTCTTC; cdr3_aa: CASSPAAREAEQFF
clone_size: NA; d_call: TRBD2; v_call: TRBV9; j_call: TRBJ2-7; cdr3_nt: TGTGCCAGCAGCGTCGGGTCGGGACTAGCCCACGAGCAGTACTTC; cdr3_aa: CASSVGSGLAHEQYF
clone_size: NA; d_call: TRBD1; v_call: TRBV30; j_call: TRBJ2-5; cdr3_nt: TGTGCCTGGAGCCTAGGGGGCTTAGAGACCCAGTACTTC; cdr3_aa: CAWSLGGLETQYF
clone_size: NA; d_call: NA; v_call: TRBV27; j_call: TRBJ1-3; cdr3_nt: TGTGCCAGCAGCAGCGGCTCTGGAAACACCATATATTTT; cdr3_aa: CASSSGSGNTIYF
clone_size: NA; d_call: TRBD2; v_call: TRBV5-5; j_call: TRBJ2-2; cdr3_nt: TGTGCCAGCAGCCTAGCGGTGAACACCGGGGAGCTGTTTTTT; cdr3_aa: CASSLAVNTGELFF
clone_size: NA; d_call: NA; v_call: TRBV6-1; j_call: TRBJ1-5; cdr3_nt: TGTGCCAGCAGTGAATCGCGGCTGCAGCCCCAGCATTTT; cdr3_aa: CASSESRLQPQHF
clone_size: NA; d_call: NA; v_call: TRBV7-9; j_call: TRBJ1-6; cdr3_nt: TGTGCCAGCAGCTTAGGAGGGGGGGTTTCACCCCTCCACTTT; cdr3_aa: CASSLGGGVSPLHF
clone_size: NA; d_call: NA; v_call: TRBV6-6; j_call: TRBJ1-3; cdr3_nt: TGTGCCAGCAGTTACGGGGCGCCGACCTCTGGAAACACCATATATTTT; cdr3_aa: CASSYGAPTSGNTIYF
clone_size: NA; d_call: NA; v_call: TRBV5-1; j_call: TRBJ2-3; cdr3_nt: TGCGCCAGCAGCTTGGACGGTAGCTACACAGATACGCAGTATTTT; cdr3_aa: CASSLDGSYTDTQYF
clone_size: NA; d_call: NA; v_call: TRBV15; j_call: TRBJ2-3; cdr3_nt: TGTGCCACCAGCGGGCAGATGGGGGCCGCAGATACGCAGTATTTT; cdr3_aa: CATSGQMGAADTQYF